The 17 T cell receptor beta chains below all came from one sample that was sequenced in a study of prognosis after radiotherapy for stage I lung cancer. Template was genomic DNA; TCR beta CDR3 amplified in two multiplex PCR rounds. Specific primers for each TRBV and TRBJ gene were what first-round PCR used. TCRdb processed the multiplex PCR reads anew with MiXCR; each CDR3 protein has one entry. The sample consists of roughly 14,000 distinct CDR3 sequences, 25% to 35% of them appearing once. Sequenced material: PBMCs, taken before or after stereotactic body radiation therapy (not recorded which). The origin of the receptors is a donor aged 50 or older with non-small cell lung cancer.

In this sample, this clonotype is medium-sized. The chain couples TRBV20-1 to TRBJ2-3; TRBD1 matches 10 bases. The V gene end was trimmed by 6 bases and the J gene end by 2 bases; junction bases not matched to a gene: 8. The germline V gene encodes CDR1 DFQATT and CDR2 SNEGSKA (reference sequence). This CDR3 has 15 amino acids. The CDR3, as DNA: TGCAGTGCGATCCGACAGGGGGCCCCCACAGATACGCAGTATTTT. It yields the protein CSAIRQGAPTDTQYF.

This clonotype was seen ten or more times. The CDR3 sequence is CSARVPGGRNTEAFF. CDR3 DNA sequence: TGCAGTGCTAGAGTCCCCGGGGGGAGGAACACTGAAGCTTTCTTT. This chain joins TRBV20-1 and TRBJ1-1; a weak D match, TRBD1 (5 bases). CDR1 is DFQATT, CDR2 SNEGSKA, per germline (reference sequence). The V gene lost 1 base and the J gene lost 1 base, with 13 bases spanning the gap. The CDR3 totals 15 residues.

Concerning this clonotype: An end of the junction differs from the germline gene, which may be a read error. The rearrangement links TRBV24-1 to TRBJ2-2, with no clear D. Germline-derived CDR1 and CDR2 are KGHDR and SFDVKD. The CDR3 is 16 amino acids. The CDR3, as DNA: TGTGCCACCAGTGATTTAGGATGGATCAACACCTGGGAGCTGTTTTTT. This translates into CATSDLGWINTWELFF.

This clonotype is medium-sized by share. The chain couples TRBV6-9 to TRBJ2-7, with unresolved D. The CDR3 is made up of 12 amino acids. The germline V and J ends were trimmed by 3 bases and 3 bases, with 6 bases remaining between them. Germline CDR1 reads MNHGY; CDR2 reads SVAAGI. The CDR3 spells CASSYGYYEQYF. For the CDR3, the DNA is TGTGCCAGCAGTTACGGATACTACGAGCAGTACTTC.

This clonotype has ten or more counts. The chain carries TRBV11-2 and TRBJ1-1; 7 bases are a match to TRBD1. The germline V gene has CDR1 SGHAT and CDR2 FQNNGV. The CDR3 extends over 15 amino acids. V shed 5 bases and J 6 bases; nucleotides not matched to a gene: 12. The CDR3 DNA follows: TGTGCCAGCAGCCACCGGACAGGCTCCGGGGCTGAAGCTTTCTTT. It yields the protein CASSHRTGSGAEAFF.

This clonotype was recorded many times. The rearrangement joins TRBV24-1 to TRBJ2-2; D is unclear. Per germline, CDR1 KGHDR and CDR2 SFDVKD. CDR3 length: 13 residues. The V end was cut by 7 bases, the J end by 0 bases, with 5 bases between. The CDR3 DNA follows: TGTGCCACCAGGGGGACGAACACCGGGGAGCTGTTTTTT. Encoded protein: CATRGTNTGELFF.

As concerns this clonotype: An end of the junction differs from the germline gene, which may be a read error. This chain links TRBV15 with TRBJ1-1; perhaps TRBD1 as D (5 bases). CDR1 is LNHNV, CDR2 YYDKDF, per germline (reference sequence). This CDR3 is built from 16 residues. CDR3 residues: CATSIGTNGGNTEAFF. CDR3 bases: TGTGCCACCAGCATAGGAACTAACGGGGGGAACACTGAAGCCTTCTTT. Looking up the rest from reference TRBV15 and TRBJ1-1 gives the full variable domain: DAMVIQNPRYQVTQFGKPVTLSCSQTLNHNVMYWYQQKSSQAPKLLFHYYDKDFNNEADTPDNFQSRRPNTSFCFLDIRSPGLGDTAMYLCATSIGTNGGNTEAFFGQGTRLTVV.

The CDR3 loop reads CASTPVEGARNSPLHF. In nucleotides, the CDR3 is TGTGCCAGCACCCCGGTGGAGGGTGCGCGTAATTCACCCCTCCACTTT. The chain combines TRBV5-4 with TRBJ1-6, with D unclear. The CDR3 is made up of 16 amino acids. Germline V gives CDR1 SGHNT, CDR2 YYREEE (reference sequence). V was trimmed by 6 bases and J by 6 bases, leaving 19 bases between them.

This clonotype was counted many times. The rearrangement joins TRBV24-1 to TRBJ2-7; D unclear. V was shortened by 5 bases and J by 3 bases, with 16 bases between the two germline ends. CDR3 length: 15 amino acids. Per germline, CDR1 KGHDR and CDR2 SFDVKD. The CDR3: CATSGTSDRGYEQYF. The DNA of the CDR3 is TGTGCCACCAGTGGAACAAGCGATCGAGGCTACGAGCAGTACTTC.

Regarding this clonotype: One base separates it from a far larger clone, so it is likely a read error. The chain employs TRBV6-4 and TRBJ2-6; 8 positions agree with TRBD1. Germline values: CDR1 MRHNA, CDR2 SNTAGT. The CDR3 sequence is 14 residues long. The CDR3 sequence: CASSRQGRYTVMTF. The CDR3 nucleotides are TGTGCCAGCAGTCGACAGGGGAGGTATACCGTCATGACTTTC.

This clonotype is medium-sized by share. The chain combines TRBV6-2 or TRBV6-3 with TRBJ2-3, with D perhaps matching TRBD1 or TRBD2 (6 bases each). Germline-derived CDR1 and CDR2 are MNHEY and SVGEGT. Trimming took off 5 bases at V and 2 bases at J, with 17 bases between the two ends. The CDR3 consists of 16 residues. The CDR3 sequence is CASSPGAGTTTDTQYF. The CDR3 DNA reads as TGTGCCAGCAGTCCGGGGGCAGGAACTACCACAGATACGCAGTATTTT.

As for this clonotype: Compared with germline, one end of the junction differs, possibly owing to a read error. The chain carries TRBV6-2 or TRBV6-3 and TRBJ2-3, with 9 bases matching TRBD2. This CDR3 is 18 amino acids long. CDR1 and CDR2 (germline): MNHEY, SVGEGT. The CDR3 sequence is CASSYSRVSGRMTDTRYF. DNA for the CDR3: TGTGCCAGCAGTTACTCGAGGGTAAGCGGGAGGATGACAGATACGCGGTATTTT.

On this clonotype itself: One end of the junction does not line up with germline, which may come from a read error. The chain links TRBV28 to TRBJ2-1, with TRBD2 as a possible D gene (6 bases). This CDR3 has 10 residues. In germline, CDR1 is MDHEN, CDR2 SYDVKM. CDR3 nucleotide sequence: TGCGCCAGCGGAAGACTAGATCAGTTGTTC. It yields the protein CASGRLDQLF.

This clonotype appeared many times. The gene calls are TRBV28 and TRBJ2-2, with 9 bases aligning to TRBD1. Germline V CDR1 and CDR2: MDHEN, SYDVKM. With 5 bases clipped from V and 5 bases from J, the junction kept 9 bases outside the gene matches. The CDR3 spans 16 residues. Written as DNA, the CDR3 is TGTGCCAGCAGTACCCGACAGGGGGTAGGAACCGGGGAGCTGTTTTTT. Translating gives CASSTRQGVGTGELFF.

This clonotype showed up many times. The chain couples TRBV28 to TRBJ2-7, with a tentative D call TRBD2 (5 bases). Germline V CDR1 and CDR2: MDHEN, SYDVKM. Deletions cut 3 bases from V and 5 bases from J, with 11 bases between. The CDR3 has 13 amino acids. As DNA, the CDR3 is TGTGCCAGCAGTTTTACTAGACGCGACGAGCAGTACTTC. Its protein is CASSFTRRDEQYF. The whole variable domain, remainder taken from reference TRBV28 and TRBJ2-7, is DVKVTQSSRYLVKRTGEKVFLECVQDMDHENMFWYRQDPGLGLRLIYFSYDVKMKEKGDIPEGYSVSREKKERFSLILESASTNQTSMYLCASSFTRRDEQYFGPGTRLTVT.

Regarding this clonotype: This CDR3 fails to terminate in the conserved phenylalanine or tryptophan, so it likely reflects a read error. The chain is built from TRBV20-1 and TRBJ2-7; D gene uncertain. Trimming left V 3 bases short and J 3 bases short, with 15 bases between. The CDR3 is 14 residues long. Germline V gene lookup returns CDR1 DFQATT and CDR2 SNEGSKA (reference sequence). This CDR3 is CSASTALSGYEQYL. The DNA for the CDR3 is TGCAGTGCTAGTACGGCCCTTTCCGGCTACGAGCAGTACCTC.

About this clonotype itself: The junction departs from the called germline gene at one end, perhaps through a read error. The V and J genes are TRBV19 and TRBJ2-1; a weak D match, TRBD1 (5 bases). Germline V gene data show CDR1 as LNHDA and CDR2 as SQIVND (reference sequence). This CDR3 has 14 residues. CDR3 protein: CTSSAGHSRNGQFF. Here the CDR3 DNA reads TGTACCAGTAGTGCAGGACACTCGAGGAATGGGCAGTTCTTC.